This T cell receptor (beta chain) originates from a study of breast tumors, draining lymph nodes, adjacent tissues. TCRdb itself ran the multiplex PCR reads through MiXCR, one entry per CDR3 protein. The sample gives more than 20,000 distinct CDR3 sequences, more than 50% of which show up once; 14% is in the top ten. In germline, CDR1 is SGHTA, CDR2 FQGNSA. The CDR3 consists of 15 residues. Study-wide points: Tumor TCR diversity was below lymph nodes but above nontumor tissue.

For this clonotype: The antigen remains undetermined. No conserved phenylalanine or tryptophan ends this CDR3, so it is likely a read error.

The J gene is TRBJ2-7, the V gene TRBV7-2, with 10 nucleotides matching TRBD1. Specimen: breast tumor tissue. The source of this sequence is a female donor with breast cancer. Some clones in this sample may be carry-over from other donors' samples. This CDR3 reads CASSLADRGDYGQYL. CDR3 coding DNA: TGTGCCAGCAGCTTAGCGGACAGGGGGGACTACGGGCAGTACCTC.